This passage covers 20 T cell receptor beta chains from one sample sequenced in a study of shared clonotypes between healthy human individuals. The protocol was immunoSEQ multiplex PCR, while the TCRdb copy is restricted to in-frame clones and leaves out a portion. This sample has roughly 320,000 clones, with roughly 91% found just once. What was sequenced was memory CD8+ T cells sorted from blood. Subset here: CD45RO+ cells pooled with CCR7-negative TemRA cells. These TCRs come from a young man in good health.

J is TRBJ1-1 and V is TRBV18; 11 bases are a match to TRBD1. The CDR3 runs 17 residues. The ends lost 2 bases at V and 1 base at J; junction bases unmatched: 6. CDR1 KGHSH and CDR2 LQKENI come from the germline V gene. The CDR3 DNA reads as TGTGCCAGCTCACCAAGGGGACAGGGGGGTTGGAACACTGAAGCTTTCTTT. This encodes CASSPRGQGGWNTEAFF. Full variable domain (missing parts from reference TRBV18 and TRBJ1-1): NAGVMQNPRHLVRRRGQEARLRCSPMKGHSHVYWYRQLPEEGLKFMVYLQKENIIDESGMPKERFSAEFPKEGPSILRIQQVVRGDSAAYFCASSPRGQGGWNTEAFFGQGTRLTVV.

This clone was seen repeatedly, ten times or more. This rearrangement joins TRBV4-3 to TRBJ2-3; unclear D gene. CDR1 LGHNA and CDR2 YSLEER come from the germline V gene. The CDR3 extends over 14 amino acids. V was pared by 0 bases and J by 4 bases, with 8 bases between. The CDR3 is CASSQEFPSDTQYF. The CDR3 region has the DNA TGCGCCAGCAGCCAAGAGTTCCCGTCAGATACGCAGTATTTT.

This clone was seen a few times. The genes are TRBV6-5 and TRBJ2-7; 7 nucleotides agree with TRBD1. J lost 2 bases, V lost 2 bases, and 3 bases had no gene match. Germline V gene data show CDR1 as MNHEY and CDR2 as SVGAGI. The CDR3 is 14 residues long. CDR3 DNA sequence: TGTGCCAGCAGTTACCTGGACAGGCCCTACGAGCAGTACTTC. Protein product: CASSYLDRPYEQYF.

The rearrangement joins TRBV18 to TRBJ2-2; unclear D gene. With 0 bases removed from V and 5 bases from J, the gap between germline ends came to 1 base. Germline CDR1 KGHSH, CDR2 LQKENI. CDR3 length: 12 amino acids. The CDR3 protein is CASSPPTGELFF. The CDR3 coding sequence is TGTGCCAGCTCACCACCTACCGGGGAGCTGTTTTTT.

The J gene is TRBJ1-1, the V gene TRBV28, with TRBD1 matching over 9 bases. This CDR3 has 15 residues. CDR1 is MDHEN and CDR2 is SYDVKM in the germline V gene. J gave up 6 bases and V 3 bases, and 8 bases lay outside the gene matches. The DNA of the CDR3 is TGTGCCAGCAGTTTTCGGGGACAGGGAGTCCCTGAAGCTTTCTTT. Its protein is CASSFRGQGVPEAFF.

The J gene is TRBJ1-4, the V gene TRBV7-9; D call uncertain. The CDR3 totals 16 residues. The V end lost 5 bases, the J end lost 2 bases, and 15 bases lay between the germline ends. Germline CDR1 SEHNR, CDR2 FQNEAQ (reference sequence). The DNA of the CDR3 is TGTGCCAGCAGCCCCCCCCGGAGCCCTACTAATGAAAAACTGTTTTTT. Translation: CASSPPRSPTNEKLFF.

The gene calls are TRBV7-9 and TRBJ2-1; D is undetermined. Trimming shortened V by 5 bases and J by 5 bases, and 13 bases separated the two germline ends. Germline V gene sequence: CDR1 SEHNR, CDR2 FQNEAQ (reference sequence). The length of the CDR3 is 14 residues. The CDR3 protein is CASSGWTEDNEQFF. DNA for the CDR3: TGTGCCAGCAGCGGATGGACGGAAGACAATGAGCAGTTCTTC.

The genes are TRBV4-1 and TRBJ1-3, with TRBD1 matching over 7 bases. J was trimmed by 0 bases and V by 2 bases; bases with no gene match: 1. The CDR3 length is 15 residues. Germline V gene sequence: CDR1 MGHRA, CDR2 YSYEKL. The CDR3 loop is CASSQWTGSGNTIYF. The CDR3 coding sequence is TGCGCCAGCAGCCAATGGACAGGCTCTGGAAACACCATATATTTT.

The chain links TRBV9 to TRBJ2-5, with D unresolved. Germline values: CDR1 SGDLS, CDR2 YYNGEE. The CDR3 runs to 14 residues. Trimming shortened V by 3 bases and J by 5 bases, and 14 bases separated the two germline ends. CDR3 loop: CASSEDNSGETQYF. The CDR3 DNA follows: TGTGCCAGCAGCGAAGACAATTCCGGGGAGACCCAGTACTTC.

The CDR3 spells CASSFKISLYEQYF. The CDR3 coding sequence is TGTGCCAGCAGTTTCAAGATTTCACTCTACGAGCAGTACTTC. The V and J genes are TRBV27 and TRBJ2-7; D not certain. Trimming cost V 3 bases and J 3 bases, with 12 bases left between them. This CDR3 is built from 14 residues. Germline V gives CDR1 MNHEY, CDR2 SMNVEV (reference sequence).

This clone is a singleton in its sample. This chain links TRBV30 with TRBJ2-5, with D possibly being TRBD1 (5 bases). The germline gives CDR1 GTSNPN, CDR2 SVGIG (reference sequence). The CDR3 sequence is 13 residues long. V gave up 2 bases and J gave up 1 base, with 8 bases separating them. The chain's CDR3 is CAWSSDSQETQYF. CDR3 coding DNA: TGTGCCTGGAGTTCCGACAGCCAAGAGACCCAGTACTTC.

The chain uses TRBV28 and TRBJ1-2; D ambiguous. The V gene's germline CDR1 is MDHEN and CDR2 SYDVKM. V lost 2 bases, J lost 6 bases, and 10 bases lay in between. The CDR3 contains 13 residues. The CDR3 loop reads CASSLRGGNGYTF. The CDR3 coding sequence is TGTGCCAGCAGTTTAAGAGGTGGGAATGGCTACACCTTC.

V is TRBV6-5 and J is TRBJ1-6; no firm D call. Germline lookup yields CDR1 MNHEY and CDR2 SVGAGI. This CDR3 region has 12 residues. The V and J ends lost 6 bases and 9 bases respectively, with 9 bases between them. The CDR3 here is CASRKRGSPLHF. The CDR3, as DNA: TGTGCCAGCAGAAAACGTGGTTCACCCCTCCACTTT.

The V gene is TRBV4-3, the J gene TRBJ2-3, with TRBD2 matching 9 bases. Germline lookup yields CDR1 LGHNA and CDR2 YSLEER. With 2 bases clipped from V and 0 bases from J, the junction kept 3 bases outside the gene matches. The CDR3 covers 16 residues. This CDR3 is CASSQWTSASTDTQYF. CDR3 nucleotides: TGCGCCAGCAGCCAATGGACTAGCGCTAGCACAGATACGCAGTATTTT.

The chain is built from TRBV19 and TRBJ1-5; 8 bases are a match to TRBD1. This CDR3 spans 15 amino acids. The V gene end was trimmed by 3 bases and the J gene end by 7 bases; junction bases not matched to a gene: 8. Germline V gene sequence: CDR1 LNHDA, CDR2 SQIVND (reference sequence). In nucleotides, the CDR3 is TGTGCCAGTAGTATTTCGGCAGGGGGCAGGCAGCCCCAGCATTTT. It codes for CASSISAGGRQPQHF.

This chain links TRBV15 with TRBJ2-3; D is perhaps TRBD2 (6 bases). V dropped 5 bases and J dropped 4 bases, with 13 bases sitting between them. The CDR3 has 14 amino acids. Per the germline V gene, CDR1 is LNHNV and CDR2 is YYDKDF (reference sequence). The chain's CDR3 is CATSVGSGADTQYF. The CDR3 nucleotides read TGTGCCACCAGCGTCGGGAGTGGCGCAGATACGCAGTATTTT.

This sequence joins TRBV5-6 and TRBJ2-1, with TRBD2 identical over 14 bases. J lost 9 bases, V lost 3 bases, and 8 bases had no gene match. CDR3 length: 16 residues. Germline CDR1 SGHDT, CDR2 YYEEEE. For the CDR3, the DNA is TGTGCCAGCAGCTCACGAGTGACTAGCGGGAGGGCTGAGCAGTTCTTC. Its protein is CASSSRVTSGRAEQFF.

The chain carries TRBV29-1 and TRBJ2-3; TRBD2 matches 10 bases. V shed 3 bases and J 6 bases; nucleotides not matched to a gene: 6. Per germline, CDR1 SQVTM and CDR2 ANQGSEA. The CDR3 consists of 14 residues. CDR3 amino acids: CSVDGLAGVDTQYF. The DNA for the CDR3 is TGCAGCGTTGATGGGCTAGCGGGAGTGGATACGCAGTATTTT.

In this sample, this clone turned up once. V gene TRBV2 combines with J gene TRBJ1-4, with D maybe TRBD1 (5 bases). This CDR3 is built from 14 residues. Per the germline V gene, CDR1 is SNHLY and CDR2 is FYNNEI. Trimming removed 1 base at V and 6 bases at J, with 9 bases between. The CDR3 sequence is CASSEGRVDEKLFF. For the CDR3, the DNA is TGTGCCAGCAGTGAAGGCAGGGTAGATGAAAAACTGTTTTTT.

In its sample, this clone was seen many times. V is TRBV2 and J is TRBJ2-5, with D perhaps TRBD1 (5 bases). Germline V gene lookup returns CDR1 SNHLY and CDR2 FYNNEI. Trimming pared 8 bases from V and 0 bases from J, leaving 7 bases between. This CDR3 contains 12 residues. CDR3 bases: TGTGCCAGCCAGGGTTACCAAGAGACCCAGTACTTC. Protein sequence: CASQGYQETQYF.